This entry features one T cell receptor (beta chain) sequence. Its antigen is unidentified. The data derive from a study of cytomegalovirus exposure and HLA in healthy donors. Study-wide results and caveats: In vitro experiments confirmed that three CMV-associated chains were specific for CMV antigens.

With 60 Vbeta and 13 Jbeta primers, the PCR was carried out. Clones were sequenced by immunoSEQ multiplex PCR, and TCRdb holds only the in-frame ones, with some missing. The sample carries roughly 90,000 clones, less than 85% recorded once. V lost 0 bases and J lost 0, with 9 bases in between. The CDR3 runs 16 residues. CDR1 and CDR2 from the germline V gene are MNHEY and SVGAGI. The clonotype originates from a man younger than 35 in good health and CMV-seronegative. The rearrangement joins TRBV6-5 to TRBJ1-3; D possibly corresponds to TRBD1 (5 bases). The source material was PBMCs. The CDR3 reads CASSYSRGVSGNTIYF. CDR3 nucleotides: TGTGCCAGCAGTTACTCCCGGGGGGTCTCTGGAAACACCATATATTTT.